What follows are 8 T cell receptor beta chains derived from one specimen sequenced in a study of blood T cell repertoires in COVID-19. Profiling relied on immunoSEQ multiplex PCR, and the TCRdb table lists in-frame clones only, not all of them. The repertoire has 290,000 or so clones, roughly four fifths of them found once; the top ten carry around 5%. Sequenced: PBMCs or T cells enriched from blood (not recorded which). These receptors all come from a man aged 35-49 years who had been exposed to COVID-19.

The rearrangement joins TRBV7-2 to TRBJ1-5, with D possibly TRBD1 on 5 matching bases. Germline CDR1 reads SGHTA; CDR2 reads FQGNSA. Deletions cut 1 base from V and 0 bases from J, with 10 bases between. The CDR3 is 16 amino acids. For the CDR3, the DNA is TGTGCCAGCAGCTTAGGGGGAAGGGGTAGCAATCAGCCCCAGCATTTT. This gives the protein CASSLGGRGSNQPQHF.

J is TRBJ2-1 and V is TRBV29-1, with 8 bases identical to TRBD2. CDR1 and CDR2 (germline): SQVTM, ANQGSEA. This CDR3 spans 14 amino acids. J gave up 7 bases and V 3 bases, and 8 bases lay outside the gene matches. The CDR3 nucleotides read TGCAGCGTTGACGGGGGGGTACTGTTGAATGAGCAGTTCTTC. Translating gives CSVDGGVLLNEQFF.

The genes are TRBV29-1 and TRBJ1-4, with D possibly TRBD1 on 5 matching bases. The CDR3 covers 11 residues. The germline V and J ends were trimmed by 7 bases and 4 bases, with 7 bases remaining between them. Per germline, CDR1 SQVTM and CDR2 ANQGSEA. The CDR3 DNA follows: TGCAGCGGACAGCTTAATGAAAAACTGTTTTTT. The encoded protein is CSGQLNEKLFF.

This chain connects TRBV7-9 to TRBJ1-1; no firm D call. The germline V gene has CDR1 SEHNR and CDR2 FQNEAQ (reference sequence). Deletions cut 3 bases from V and 0 bases from J, with 14 bases between. The CDR3 totals 16 residues. The CDR3, as DNA: TGTGCCAGCAGCTTCAGAACACGGGAAATGAACACTGAAGCTTTCTTT. This encodes CASSFRTREMNTEAFF. Supplemented by reference TRBV7-9 and TRBJ1-1, the full variable domain reads DTGVSQNPRHKITKRGQNVTFRCDPISEHNRLYWYRQTLGQGPEFLTYFQNEAQLEKSRLLSDRFSAERPKGSFSTLEIQRTEQGDSAMYLCASSFRTREMNTEAFFGQGTRLTVV.

The chain recombines TRBV6-5 with TRBJ1-3; possibly TRBD1 for D (5 bases). CDR1 and CDR2 from the germline V gene are MNHEY and SVGAGI. The CDR3 runs 14 residues. The germline V and J ends were trimmed by 7 bases and 0 bases, with 10 bases remaining between them. The CDR3 loop is CASTRQSSGNTIYF. In nucleotides, the CDR3 is TGTGCCAGCACTCGACAGTCCTCTGGAAACACCATATATTTT.

The sample holds a few counts of this clone. The chain uses TRBV18 and TRBJ2-2; D perhaps matches TRBD1 (6 bases). CDR1 is KGHSH, CDR2 LQKENI, per germline. Trimming removed 6 bases from V and 4 bases from J, with 9 bases in between. This CDR3 has 13 residues. DNA of the CDR3: TGTGCCAGCTCGCCGACAGGCACCGGGGAGCTGTTTTTT. Protein: CASSPTGTGELFF.

The V and J genes are TRBV24-1 and TRBJ2-2; the match to TRBD2 covers 12 bases. This CDR3 region has 13 residues. With 10 bases clipped from V and 5 bases from J, the junction kept 1 base outside the gene matches. Germline values: CDR1 KGHDR, CDR2 SFDVKD. The CDR3 sequence: CATTSGSTGELFF. For the CDR3, the DNA is TGTGCCACGACTAGCGGGAGTACCGGGGAGCTGTTTTTT.

In its sample, this clone was seen a few times. The V call is TRBV3-1 (or the pseudogene TRBV3-2), the J call TRBJ1-2, with TRBD1 matching 9 bases. CDR3 length: 15 amino acids. In germline, CDR1 is LGHDT, CDR2 YNNKEL (reference sequence). V trimming: 0 bases; J trimming: 4 bases; junction bases outside the gene matches: 3. CDR3 in DNA: TGTGCCAGCAGCCAAGATGGGACAGGGATCTATGGCTACACCTTC. Encoded protein: CASSQDGTGIYGYTF.